This TCR beta chain appears in the sequencing data of a study of T-cell reconstitution after alpha-beta-depleted transplantation in children. Findings of the study overall: From surviving recipient T cells and thymic progenitors came the high day-60 TCRbeta diversity observed in some patients. By about two months after transplant, alpha-beta T cells reportedly arose from several hundred graft clones that had expanded. Newly made T cells mostly supplied T-cell counts and diversity one year after transplant.

Molecular barcoding with unique molecular identifiers was used for the TCRbeta library. TCRdb reprocessed the PCR reads with MiXCR, giving one entry per CDR3 protein. The sample has around 600,000 distinct CDR3 sequences, about 21% seen once. This clonotype has at least ten counts. What it binds is unknown. There are 15 residues in the CDR3. Losses at the gene ends were 4 bases for V and 7 bases for J; bases not matched to a gene: 7. CDR1 is SEHNR, CDR2 FQNEAQ, per germline (reference sequence). The gene calls are TRBV7-9 and TRBJ2-3; 11 nucleotides agree with TRBD2. The starting material was PBMCs, mostly from graft donor cells, obtained 360 days after TCRalphabeta/CD19-depleted stem cell transplant. The clonotype originates from a boy younger than two who had a stem cell transplant for acute myeloid leukemia, so the T cells may come from the graft donor. The CDR3 nucleotides read TGTGCCAGCAGCTCCGGACTAGCGGGCACCAATACGCAGTATTTT. This sequence encodes CASSSGLAGTNTQYF.